This TCR beta chain stems from a study of blood T cells in healthy people across ages. A second PCR, run for about 6 to 11 cycles, used a sample-barcoded 5' primer plus a J-beta primer mix. TCRdb reprocessed the 5' RACE reads via MiXCR and lists one record per CDR3 protein. The sample carries 910,000 or so distinct CDR3 sequences, approximately 50% recorded once. The CDR3 totals 14 residues. The germline gives CDR1 SGHTA, CDR2 FQGNSA. V lost 5 bases, J lost 6 bases, and 14 bases lay in between. PBMCs, at least 6.5 million per sample, were isolated. Concerning this clonotype: Its antigen remains unknown.

Study outcomes and limitations: Naive T cell percentage strongly correlated with TCR beta diversity. Comparison with aged donors showed that long-lived donors had more naive CD4+ cells and higher diversity.

Sequencing was done on a sample of blood. The chain links TRBV7-2 to TRBJ2-1; TRBD1 is a possible D gene (6 bases). The sequence came from a woman aged 55 to 70 in good health. The CDR3: CASSRTPGVNEQFF. CDR3 nucleotides: TGTGCCAGCAGCCGCACCCCAGGGGTCAATGAGCAGTTCTTC.